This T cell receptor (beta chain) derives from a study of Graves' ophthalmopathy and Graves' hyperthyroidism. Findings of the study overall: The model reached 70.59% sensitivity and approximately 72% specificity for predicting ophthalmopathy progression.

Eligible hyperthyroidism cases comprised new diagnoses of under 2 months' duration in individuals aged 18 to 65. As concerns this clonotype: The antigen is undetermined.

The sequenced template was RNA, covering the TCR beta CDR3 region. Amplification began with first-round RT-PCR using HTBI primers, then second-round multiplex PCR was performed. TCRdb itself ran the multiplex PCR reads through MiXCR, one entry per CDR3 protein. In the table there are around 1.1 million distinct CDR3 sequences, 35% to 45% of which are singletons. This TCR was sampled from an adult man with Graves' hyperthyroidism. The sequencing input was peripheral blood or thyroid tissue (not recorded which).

For the CDR3, the DNA is TGTGCCAGCAGTCAGGACAGGGTAAATTCCGGGGAGCTGTTTTTT. Protein: CASSQDRVNSGELFF. The chain combines TRBV6-5 with TRBJ2-2; 8 positions match TRBD1. Per germline, CDR1 MNHEY and CDR2 SVGAGI. CDR3 length equals 15 residues. V lost 5 bases and J lost 6; bases outside the gene matches: 8.